This T cell receptor beta chain was obtained from a study of response to subunit inactivated influenza vaccine. This clonotype has a handful of counts. TCRdb reprocessed the RT-PCR reads with MiXCR, giving one entry per CDR3 protein. The sample records 650,000 to 700,000 distinct CDR3 sequences, 15% to 17% being singletons. Trimming stripped 3 bases from V and 6 bases from J, with 6 bases between. The CDR3 contains 12 residues. The sample consisted of PBMCs from blood, taken about 13 days after vaccination. The TCR was taken from a man aged 50 to 60 who received an inactivated influenza vaccine. The rearrangement joins TRBV12-3 or TRBV12-4 to TRBJ2-1; D unclear. CDR3 sequence (DNA): TGTGCCAGCAGTTTTACGGTCAATGAGCAGTTCTTC. It encodes CASSFTVNEQFF.